Following are 28 T cell receptor beta chains from one sample sequenced in a study of T cell repertoires in cytomegalovirus infection. These TCRs are of unknown antigen specificity. Via MiXCR, TCRdb re-called the reads, giving one row per CDR3 protein. The sample includes just over 450,000 distinct CDR3 sequences, roughly 42% of them seen just once. The material sequenced was cultured PBMCs, taken from culture after CMV antigen stimulation. These receptors were taken from a human donor in good health (CMV status not recorded). Some clones in this sample may be carry-over from other donors' samples.

This clonotype has more than one count but fewer than ten. The chain has TRBV7-9 and TRBJ2-1, with 14 nucleotides matching TRBD2. The ends lost 5 bases at V and 14 bases at J; junction bases unmatched: 8. Germline values: CDR1 SEHNR, CDR2 FQNEAQ (reference sequence). The CDR3 has 14 residues. The CDR3 bases are TGTGCCAGCAGCCCCGGGACTAGCGGGGGCCTTGAGTTCTTC. As protein: CASSPGTSGGLEFF.

A single count supports this clonotype. The genes are TRBV6-1 and TRBJ1-6, with D perhaps TRBD1 (5 bases). Germline CDR1 and CDR2: MNHNS and SASEGT. The length of the CDR3 is 13 residues. Trimming left V 2 bases short and J 12 bases short, with 11 bases between. CDR3 protein: CASSERGKVPLHF. CDR3 DNA: TGTGCCAGCAGTGAAAGGGGCAAGGTACCCCTCCACTTT.

CDR3: CASSAQTGGETEAFF. DNA for the CDR3: TGTGCCAGCAGCGCCCAGACAGGGGGAGAGACTGAAGCTTTCTTT. The rearrangement uses TRBV7-9 and TRBJ1-1; 9 nucleotides align to TRBD1. The CDR3 is 15 amino acids. V gave up 5 bases and J gave up 5 bases; unmatched junction bases: 9. The germline V gene has CDR1 SEHNR and CDR2 FQNEAQ (reference sequence).

This CDR3 is CASSPPSGQGGEQYF. In DNA form, the CDR3 reads TGTGCCAGCTCACCACCCTCGGGACAGGGAGGCGAGCAGTACTTC. The genes are TRBV18 and TRBJ2-7; 9 bases line up with TRBD1. The CDR3 runs 15 residues. CDR1 KGHSH and CDR2 LQKENI come from the germline V gene. With V trimmed by 0 bases and J by 6 bases, 6 bases remained unmatched.

This clonotype occurred once. The V gene is TRBV12-3 or TRBV12-4, the J gene TRBJ2-3; tentatively, D is TRBD1 (6 bases). This CDR3 region has 14 residues. Trimming shortened V by 6 bases and J by 2 bases, and 12 bases separated the two germline ends. CDR3 protein: CASSIGTYTDTQYF. As DNA, the CDR3 is TGTGCCAGCAGCATCGGGACATACACAGATACGCAGTATTTT.

V gene TRBV7-8 combines with J gene TRBJ2-3; TRBD2 matches 14 bases. CDR3 size: 18 residues. Germline V lookup: CDR1 SGHVS, CDR2 FQNEAQ. Trimming removed 4 bases from V and 0 bases from J; junction bases left unmatched: 6. The CDR3 sequence is CASSSPGLAGASTDTQYF. CDR3 coding DNA: TGTGCCAGCAGCTCACCGGGACTAGCGGGGGCTAGCACAGATACGCAGTATTTT. The complete variable domain, with remaining parts taken from reference TRBV7-8 and TRBJ2-3, reads GAGVSQSPRYKVAKRGQDVALRCDPISGHVSLFWYQQALGQGPEFLTYFQNEAQLDKSGLPSDRFFAERPEGSVSTLKIQRTQQEDSAVYLCASSSPGLAGASTDTQYFGPGTRLTVL.

Only a few counts were recorded for this clonotype. This chain joins TRBV7-9 and TRBJ1-4; D is undetermined. Between the trimmed V and J ends, which lost 5 bases and 6 bases, there was a span of 4 bases. CDR3 length: 11 amino acids. Looked up from germline, CDR1 is SEHNR and CDR2 is FQNEAQ (reference sequence). The CDR3 bases are TGTGCCAGCAGCACTCATGAAAAACTGTTTTTT. This encodes CASSTHEKLFF.

The V gene is TRBV6-1, the J gene TRBJ1-6; D possibly corresponds to TRBD1 (5 bases). With 0 bases removed from V and 15 bases from J, the gap between germline ends came to 15 bases. The V gene's germline CDR1 is MNHNS and CDR2 SASEGT. This CDR3 has 14 amino acids. The CDR3 protein is CASSEARKTGNLHF. CDR3 nucleotides: TGTGCCAGCAGTGAAGCGCGTAAAACAGGCAACCTCCACTTT.

The chain links TRBV19 to TRBJ2-1, with TRBD1 matching over 8 bases. Germline lookup yields CDR1 LNHDA and CDR2 SQIVND (reference sequence). CDR3 length: 13 amino acids. Germline trimming cut 3 bases from V and 13 bases from J; bases unmatched to any gene: 8. In nucleotides, the CDR3 is TGTGCCAGTAGTATCGGGTTCAGGGGGCATCAGTTCTTC. Translated, it gives CASSIGFRGHQFF.

This clonotype was detected a few times. The J gene is TRBJ1-1, the V gene TRBV7-8; D is perhaps TRBD1 (5 bases). Per germline, CDR1 SGHVS and CDR2 FQNEAQ. V was trimmed by 1 base and J by 0 bases, leaving 21 bases between them. The CDR3 totals 19 residues. CDR3 bases: TGTGCCAGCAGCTTAGAGGGGAGGGGCCTCATATTTATGAACACTGAAGCTTTCTTT. This translates into CASSLEGRGLIFMNTEAFF.

The rearrangement links TRBV27 to TRBJ1-6; TRBD1 might be the D (6 bases). V dropped 5 bases and J dropped 9 bases, with 17 bases sitting between them. The CDR3 is made up of 15 amino acids. CDR1 is MNHEY, CDR2 SMNVEV, per germline (reference sequence). The CDR3 DNA sequence: TGTGCCAGCAGTCACCCCGAGGGGGTTCCTTCACCCCTCCACTTT. This gives the protein CASSHPEGVPSPLHF.

This chain uses TRBV14 with TRBJ2-1; possible D gene TRBD2, 6 bases. The V end was cut by 4 bases, the J end by 4 bases, with 23 bases between. Germline-derived CDR1 and CDR2 are SGHDN and FVKESK. This CDR3 has 18 residues. The CDR3 protein is CASSLLDNPGAVYNEQFF. The DNA for the CDR3 is TGTGCCAGCAGCCTCTTGGATAATCCGGGAGCTGTGTACAATGAGCAGTTCTTC.

There are a few counts of this clonotype. CDR3 in DNA: TGTGCCAGCAGCTTATGGGTAGGGGACGAGACCCAGTACTTC. Translated: CASSLWVGDETQYF. V and J are TRBV7-2 and TRBJ2-5, with D tentatively TRBD1 or TRBD2 (5 bases each). V shed 2 bases and J shed 5 bases, with 12 bases lying between them. CDR3 size: 14 residues. Per germline, CDR1 SGHTA and CDR2 FQGNSA.

This sequence joins TRBV7-9 and TRBJ2-5; weak D call: TRBD1 (6 bases). This CDR3 has 13 amino acids. Germline-derived CDR1 and CDR2 are SEHNR and FQNEAQ (reference sequence). V lost 6 bases, J lost 0 bases, and 8 bases lay in between. The CDR3 spells CASSKGDQETQYF. As DNA, the CDR3 is TGTGCCAGCAGTAAGGGGGACCAAGAGACCCAGTACTTC.

This clonotype was recorded a few times. The rearrangement joins TRBV7-2 to TRBJ2-7; perhaps D is TRBD1 or TRBD2 (5 bases each). V was cut by 1 base and J by 4 bases, with 11 bases left in between. CDR3 length: 14 residues. In germline, CDR1 is SGHTA, CDR2 FQGNSA. CDR3 DNA: TGTGCCAGCAGCTTAGGGCCTGAGGGGTACGAGCAGTACTTC. It is translated as CASSLGPEGYEQYF.

This clonotype was counted a few times. V is TRBV7-2 and J is TRBJ1-4, with D maybe TRBD1 (6 bases). The germline V gene has CDR1 SGHTA and CDR2 FQGNSA. Trimming cost V 2 bases and J 3 bases, with 13 bases left between them. The CDR3 is 16 residues long. The CDR3 coding sequence is TGTGCCAGCAGCTTAAGAGGGGGGGCAGCTAATGAAAAACTGTTTTTT. It codes for CASSLRGGAANEKLFF.

V gene TRBV27 combines with J gene TRBJ2-7; the match to TRBD1 covers 9 bases. CDR1 is MNHEY and CDR2 is SMNVEV in the germline V gene (reference sequence). Trimming took 2 bases from V and 2 from J; bases not matched to a gene: 7. The CDR3 covers 16 residues. The CDR3 reads CASSLIIGTGTYEQYF. CDR3 in DNA: TGTGCCAGCAGTTTAATCATCGGGACAGGGACCTACGAGCAGTACTTC.

The table lists this clonotype with a few counts. This chain connects TRBV7-9 to TRBJ2-1; no definite D call. The V end was cut by 2 bases, the J end by 5 bases, with 10 bases between. The CDR3 loop spans 14 amino acids. The germline V gene has CDR1 SEHNR and CDR2 FQNEAQ (reference sequence). The CDR3 nucleotides are TGTGCCAGCAGCTTAAGTTCTCGGAACAATGAGCAGTTCTTC. It codes for CASSLSSRNNEQFF.

This clonotype was seen a few times. The rearrangement joins TRBV4-1 to TRBJ2-5, with a possible D match to TRBD1 (6 bases). From germline, CDR1 is MGHRA and CDR2 YSYEKL. This CDR3 has 16 residues. Deletions cut 3 bases from V and 5 bases from J, with 19 bases between. The CDR3 loop reads CASSHYMTGNGETQYF. CDR3 bases: TGCGCCAGCAGCCACTACATGACAGGCAACGGGGAGACCCAGTACTTC.

The genes are TRBV6-5 and TRBJ1-3; D is ambiguous. The V and J ends lost 7 bases and 0 bases respectively, with 7 bases between them. The CDR3 is 13 amino acids. The germline V gene encodes CDR1 MNHEY and CDR2 SVGAGI. The CDR3 DNA reads TGTGCCAGCACGCGGAACTCTGGAAACACCATATATTTT. The encoded protein is CASTRNSGNTIYF.

Turning to this clonotype: A read error may account for a junction end that differs from germline. This CDR3 is CASKGGTTNEKLFF. CDR3 in DNA: TGTGCAAGCAAGGGGGGCACAACTAATGAAAAACTGTTTTTT. V usage is TRBV2 and J usage is TRBJ1-4; perhaps TRBD1 as D (6 bases). CDR3 length equals 14 residues. Germline V gene lookup returns CDR1 SNHLY and CDR2 FYNNEI.

V is TRBV7-9 and J is TRBJ2-3; D is ambiguous. In germline, CDR1 is SEHNR, CDR2 FQNEAQ (reference sequence). V gave up 5 bases and J gave up 6 bases, with 9 bases separating them. The CDR3 extends over 12 amino acids. CDR3 sequence: CASSPTWDTQYF. The CDR3 DNA follows: TGTGCCAGCAGCCCTACCTGGGATACGCAGTATTTT.

The chain carries TRBV6-1 and TRBJ1-4; 9 bases are shared with TRBD1. With 6 bases clipped from V and 5 bases from J, the junction kept 13 bases outside the gene matches. Germline values: CDR1 MNHNS, CDR2 SASEGT. This CDR3 contains 17 residues. The CDR3 reads CASRGPGTGSVNEKLFF. DNA for the CDR3: TGTGCCAGCAGGGGACCCGGGACAGGGTCGGTGAATGAAAAACTGTTTTTT.

The chain combines TRBV7-2 with TRBJ1-2; maybe TRBD1 (5 bases). Germline V gene data show CDR1 as SGHTA and CDR2 as FQGNSA. CDR3 length: 14 residues. V was cut by 1 base and J by 4 bases, with 10 bases left in between. The CDR3 sequence is CASSLVVQVYGYTF. The CDR3 DNA reads as TGTGCCAGCAGCTTAGTCGTACAGGTCTATGGCTACACCTTC. Complete variable domain (other parts from reference TRBV7-2 and TRBJ1-2): GAGVSQSPSNKVTEKGKDVELRCDPISGHTALYWYRQSLGQGLEFLIYFQGNSAPDKSGLPSDRFSAERTGGSVSTLTIQRTQQEDSAVYLCASSLVVQVYGYTFGSGTRLTVV.

This rearrangement joins TRBV19 to TRBJ1-5; TRBD1 aligns across 12 bases. This CDR3 spans 15 amino acids. Germline trimming cut 3 bases from V and 7 bases from J; bases unmatched to any gene: 4. CDR1 and CDR2 (germline): LNHDA, SQIVND (reference sequence). CDR3 sequence reads: CASSMGQGAGQPQHF. The CDR3 DNA reads TGTGCCAGTAGTATGGGACAGGGGGCTGGGCAGCCCCAGCATTTT.

This clonotype was observed at least ten times. This chain connects TRBV7-2 to TRBJ1-5; no clear D. This CDR3 contains 12 residues. Trimming left V 4 bases short and J 4 bases short, with 5 bases between. Germline V lookup: CDR1 SGHTA, CDR2 FQGNSA. DNA of the CDR3: TGTGCCAGCAGCTCCTATAATCAGCCCCAGCATTTT. As protein: CASSSYNQPQHF. The full variable domain, its missing parts supplied by reference TRBV7-2 and TRBJ1-5, is GAGVSQSPSNKVTEKGKDVELRCDPISGHTALYWYRQSLGQGLEFLIYFQGNSAPDKSGLPSDRFSAERTGGSVSTLTIQRTQQEDSAVYLCASSSYNQPQHFGDGTRLSIL.

This clonotype was seen a handful of times. V usage is TRBV7-9 and J usage is TRBJ2-3; D is uncertain. The CDR3 has 13 amino acids. With 5 bases removed from V and 6 bases from J, the gap between germline ends came to 12 bases. Germline V gives CDR1 SEHNR, CDR2 FQNEAQ (reference sequence). The CDR3 DNA is TGTGCCAGCAGCCAAATCAGCGACGATACGCAGTATTTT. This encodes CASSQISDDTQYF.

V usage is TRBV30 and J usage is TRBJ2-3, with 7 nucleotides matching TRBD1. With V trimmed by 1 base and J by 4 bases, 2 bases remained unmatched. This CDR3 region has 13 residues. The germline CDR1 and CDR2 sequences are GTSNPN and SVGIG (reference sequence). The CDR3: CAWSGQGADTQYF. The CDR3 DNA is TGTGCCTGGAGTGGGCAGGGGGCAGATACGCAGTATTTT. Using reference TRBV30 and TRBJ2-3 for the parts outside the CDR3, the full variable domain is SQTIHQWPATLVQPVGSPLSLECTVEGTSNPNLYWYRQAAGRGLQLLFYSVGIGQISSEVPQNLSASRPQDRQFILSSKKLLLSDSGFYLCAWSGQGADTQYFGPGTRLTVL.